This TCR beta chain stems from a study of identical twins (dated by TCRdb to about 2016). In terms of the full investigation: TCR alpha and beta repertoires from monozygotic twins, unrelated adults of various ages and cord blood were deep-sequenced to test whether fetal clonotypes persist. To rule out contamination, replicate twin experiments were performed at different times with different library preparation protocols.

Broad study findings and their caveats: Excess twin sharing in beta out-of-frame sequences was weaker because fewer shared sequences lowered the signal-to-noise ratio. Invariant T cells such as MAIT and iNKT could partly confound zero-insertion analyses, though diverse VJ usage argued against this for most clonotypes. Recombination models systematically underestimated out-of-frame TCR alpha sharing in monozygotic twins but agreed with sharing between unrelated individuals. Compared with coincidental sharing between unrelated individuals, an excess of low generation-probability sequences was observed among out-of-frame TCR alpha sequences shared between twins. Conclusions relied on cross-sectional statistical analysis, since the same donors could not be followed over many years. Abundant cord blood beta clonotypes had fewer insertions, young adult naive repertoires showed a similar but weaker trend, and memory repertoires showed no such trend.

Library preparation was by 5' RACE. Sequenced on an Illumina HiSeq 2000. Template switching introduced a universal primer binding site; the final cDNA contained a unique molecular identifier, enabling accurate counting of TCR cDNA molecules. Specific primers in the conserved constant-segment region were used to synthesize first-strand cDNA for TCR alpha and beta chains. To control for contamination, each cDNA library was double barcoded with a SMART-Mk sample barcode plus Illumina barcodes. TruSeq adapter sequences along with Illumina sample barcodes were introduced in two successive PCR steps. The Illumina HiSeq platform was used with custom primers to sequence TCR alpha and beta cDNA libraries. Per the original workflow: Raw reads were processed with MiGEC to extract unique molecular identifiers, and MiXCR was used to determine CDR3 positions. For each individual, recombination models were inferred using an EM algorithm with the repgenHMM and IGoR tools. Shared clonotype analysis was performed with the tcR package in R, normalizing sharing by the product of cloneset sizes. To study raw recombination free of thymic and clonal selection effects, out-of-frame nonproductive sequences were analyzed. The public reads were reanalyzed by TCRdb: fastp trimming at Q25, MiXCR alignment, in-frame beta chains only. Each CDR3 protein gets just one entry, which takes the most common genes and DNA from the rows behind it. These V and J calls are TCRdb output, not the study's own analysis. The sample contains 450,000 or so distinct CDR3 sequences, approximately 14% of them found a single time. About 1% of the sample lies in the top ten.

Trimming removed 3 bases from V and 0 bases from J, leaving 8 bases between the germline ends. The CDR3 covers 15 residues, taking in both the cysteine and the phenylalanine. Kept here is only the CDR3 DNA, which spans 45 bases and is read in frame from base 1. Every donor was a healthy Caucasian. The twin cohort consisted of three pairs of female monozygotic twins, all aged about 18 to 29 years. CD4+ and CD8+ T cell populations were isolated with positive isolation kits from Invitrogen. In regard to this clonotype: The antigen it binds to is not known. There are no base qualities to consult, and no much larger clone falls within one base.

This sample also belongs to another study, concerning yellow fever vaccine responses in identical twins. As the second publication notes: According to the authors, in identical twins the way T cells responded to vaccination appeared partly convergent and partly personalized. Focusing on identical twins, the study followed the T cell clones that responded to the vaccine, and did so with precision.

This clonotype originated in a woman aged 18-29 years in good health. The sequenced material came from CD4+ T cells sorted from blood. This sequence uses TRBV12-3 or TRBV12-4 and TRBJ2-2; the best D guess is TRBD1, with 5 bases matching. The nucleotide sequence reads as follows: TGTGCCAGCAGTTTGAGCAGGGCGAACACCGGGGAGCTGTTTTTT. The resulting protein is CASSLSRANTGELFF.